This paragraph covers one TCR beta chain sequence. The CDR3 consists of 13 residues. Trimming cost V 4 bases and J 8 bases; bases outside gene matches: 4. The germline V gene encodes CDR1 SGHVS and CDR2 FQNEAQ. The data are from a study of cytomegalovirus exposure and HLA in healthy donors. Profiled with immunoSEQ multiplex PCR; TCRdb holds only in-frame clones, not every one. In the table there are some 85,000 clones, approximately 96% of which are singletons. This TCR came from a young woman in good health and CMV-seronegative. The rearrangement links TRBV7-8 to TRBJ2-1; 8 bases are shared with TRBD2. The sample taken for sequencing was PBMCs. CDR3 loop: CASSSVAGYEQFF. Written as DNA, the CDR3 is TGTGCCAGCAGCTCCGTAGCGGGGTATGAGCAGTTCTTC.